This T cell receptor (beta chain) was observed in a study of glioma-infiltrating T cells. The overall study: Dexamethasone exposure before glioma surgery was limited to six or fewer days. Sequencing aimed for about 4.5- to 11-fold coverage of about a million peripheral T cells. Study conclusions and caveats: CDR3 overlap between tissue and blood was very small. Above-expected tissue-blood divergence occurred in all gliomas, most in low-grade ones.

Amplification of TCR alpha and beta CDR3 regions from RNA used iRepertoire nested multiplex PCR. One entry per CDR3 protein results from TCRdb running MiXCR on the multiplex PCR reads. The table lists about 380,000 distinct CDR3 sequences, around 45% of them singletons. On this clonotype: Its antigen is unknown.

Germline-derived CDR1 and CDR2 are DFQATT and SNEGSKA (reference sequence). The length of the CDR3 is 15 residues. J was trimmed by 5 bases and V by 0 bases; bases with no gene match: 4. This TCR was recovered from a human donor with low-grade glioma or glioblastoma, undergoing nonglioma brain surgery, or in good health (not recorded which). The chain joins TRBV20-1 to TRBJ2-1; 10 bases are a match to TRBD2. Sequencing used glioma tissue, nonneoplastic brain tissue, or PBMCs (not recorded which). The CDR3 spells CSARDRLAGDNEQFF. In DNA form, the CDR3 reads TGCAGTGCTAGAGATCGGCTAGCGGGGGACAATGAGCAGTTCTTC.